This entry lists 15 T cell receptor beta chains sequenced from one sample in a study of blood T cell repertoires in COVID-19. The repertoire was sequenced with immunoSEQ multiplex PCR; TCRdb's copy has only in-frame clones and lacks some. The sample lists some 380,000 clones; 90% were seen once. The sequencing sample was made of peripheral blood. The receptors shown here come from a man aged 18 to 35 with active or convalescent COVID-19.

This sequence joins TRBV5-8 and TRBJ1-1; the D gene is possibly TRBD1 (6 bases). Per germline, CDR1 SGHTS and CDR2 YDEGEE. The CDR3 is 13 amino acids. The V end lost 3 bases, the J end lost 4 bases, and 10 bases lay between the germline ends. The CDR3 here is CASSWGPTTEAFF. As DNA, the CDR3 is TGTGCCAGCAGCTGGGGGCCTACCACTGAAGCTTTCTTT.

The CDR3 DNA is TGTGCCAGCAGCCAAGGGTTACGGGGGGGTACAGATACGCAGTATTTT. This translates into CASSQGLRGGTDTQYF. V gene TRBV3-1 (or the pseudogene TRBV3-2) combines with J gene TRBJ2-3; 8 bases are shared with TRBD2. The CDR3 is made up of 16 amino acids. V was clipped by 1 base and J by 3 bases; unmatched bases: 6. Germline V gives CDR1 LGHDT, CDR2 YNNKEL (reference sequence).

The rearrangement uses TRBV3-1 (or the pseudogene TRBV3-2) and TRBJ2-1; 7 positions match TRBD2. The CDR3 has 14 residues. The V gene end was trimmed by 4 bases and the J gene end by 7 bases; junction bases not matched to a gene: 7. Germline CDR1 reads LGHDT; CDR2 reads YNNKEL (reference sequence). CDR3 residues: CASSRRGRGNEQFF. In DNA form, the CDR3 reads TGTGCCAGCAGCCGCCGGGGGAGGGGAAATGAGCAGTTCTTC.

This clone was observed once. The chain employs TRBV19 and TRBJ1-1; 7 bases are a match to TRBD1. J was trimmed by 2 bases and V by 5 bases; bases with no gene match: 11. Germline CDR1 reads LNHDA; CDR2 reads SQIVND (reference sequence). This CDR3 contains 16 residues. The DNA for the CDR3 is TGTGCCAGTAGTGCCCCACCGACAGGGCCCAACACTGAAGCTTTCTTT. Translating gives CASSAPPTGPNTEAFF. The variable domain in full, completed from reference TRBV19 and TRBJ1-1, reads DGGITQSPKYLFRKEGQNVTLSCEQNLNHDAMYWYRQDPGQGLRLIYYSQIVNDFQKGDIAEGYSVSREKKESFPLTVTSAQKNPTAFYLCASSAPPTGPNTEAFFGQGTRLTVV.

This chain joins TRBV4-1 and TRBJ1-2; TRBD1 matches 7 bases. The junction had 4 bases not matched to a gene; V was cut back by 3 bases and J by 3 bases. The CDR3 totals 14 residues. Germline values: CDR1 MGHRA, CDR2 YSYEKL. In DNA form, the CDR3 reads TGCGCCAGCAGCCACAGGGGGAAGGACTATGGCTACACCTTC. Encoded protein: CASSHRGKDYGYTF.

V gene TRBV5-1 combines with J gene TRBJ1-1; D is ambiguous. CDR3 size: 13 residues. Trimming took 2 bases from V and 4 from J, leaving 9 bases between them. Germline lookup yields CDR1 SGHRS and CDR2 YFSETQ. The CDR3 DNA follows: TGCGCCAGCAGCTTCGGTGCTCTCACTGAAGCTTTCTTT. It yields the protein CASSFGALTEAFF.

This chain links TRBV21-1 with TRBJ1-1; the table names TRBD1, a call not compared with the DNA. TRBV21-1 is flagged as a pseudogene. This CDR3 comprises 17 residues. CDR3 DNA sequence: TGTGCCAGCAGCAAACACTCGAGGGGGCGCCGGAACACTGAAGCTTTCTTT. Protein sequence: CASSKHSRGRRNTEAFF.

V is TRBV29-1 and J is TRBJ2-1; D is uncertain. Germline CDR1 reads SQVTM; CDR2 reads ANQGSEA. V lost 3 bases, J lost 7 bases, and 10 bases lay in between. The CDR3 consists of 12 residues. CDR3: CSVDWAQNEQFF. In DNA form, the CDR3 reads TGCAGCGTTGACTGGGCCCAAAATGAGCAGTTCTTC.

V usage is TRBV19 and J usage is TRBJ2-7, with TRBD1 identical over 8 bases. Germline lookup yields CDR1 LNHDA and CDR2 SQIVND (reference sequence). The length of the CDR3 is 13 residues. V was clipped by 4 bases and J by 4 bases; unmatched bases: 3. The CDR3 nucleotides read TGTGCCAGTAGTAACGGACAGGGTTACGAGCAGTACTTC. This sequence encodes CASSNGQGYEQYF. The complete variable domain, with remaining parts taken from reference TRBV19 and TRBJ2-7, reads DGGITQSPKYLFRKEGQNVTLSCEQNLNHDAMYWYRQDPGQGLRLIYYSQIVNDFQKGDIAEGYSVSREKKESFPLTVTSAQKNPTAFYLCASSNGQGYEQYFGPGTRLTVT.

The chain combines TRBV5-1 with TRBJ2-2; no definite D call. V lost 0 bases and J lost 1, with 4 bases in between. Germline values: CDR1 SGHRS, CDR2 YFSETQ. The CDR3 runs to 14 residues. As DNA, the CDR3 is TGCGCCAGCAGCTTGGGAGGGAACACCGGGGAGCTGTTTTTT. This gives the protein CASSLGGNTGELFF.

This chain connects TRBV11-3 to TRBJ2-5; possibly TRBD2 for D (5 bases). This CDR3 comprises 14 residues. V was cut by 5 bases and J by 4 bases, with 14 bases left in between. Looked up from germline, CDR1 is SGHNT and CDR2 is YENEEA. The CDR3 here is CASSPTTGGETQYF. The CDR3 bases are TGTGCCAGCAGCCCCACGACCGGAGGAGAGACCCAGTACTTC. Supplemented by reference TRBV11-3 and TRBJ2-5, the full variable domain reads EAGVVQSPRYKIIEKKQPVAFWCNPISGHNTLYWYLQNLGQGPELLIRYENEEAVDDSQLPKDRFSAERLKGVDSTLKIQPAELGDSAVYLCASSPTTGGETQYFGPGTRLLVL.

This clone has only one observation. A much larger clone differs from this one at a single base, so this may be a read error. The CDR3 spells CASSPGQYNEQFF. The CDR3 bases are TGTGCCAGCAGCCCGGGACAGTACAATGAGCAGTTCTTC. This chain links TRBV4-2 with TRBJ2-1; TRBD1 aligns across 7 bases. With 4 bases clipped from V and 4 bases from J, the junction kept 1 base outside the gene matches. Germline V gene lookup returns CDR1 LGHNA and CDR2 YNFKEQ. CDR3 length: 13 residues.

J is TRBJ2-1 and V is TRBV18; tentatively, D is TRBD1 (6 bases). CDR1 is KGHSH and CDR2 is LQKENI in the germline V gene. Trimming removed 2 bases from V and 7 bases from J, with 18 bases in between. The CDR3 consists of 16 residues. The CDR3 sequence is CASSPTGILGPNEQFF. DNA of the CDR3: TGTGCCAGCTCACCAACAGGGATATTAGGCCCGAATGAGCAGTTCTTC. Full variable domain (missing parts from reference TRBV18 and TRBJ2-1): NAGVMQNPRHLVRRRGQEARLRCSPMKGHSHVYWYRQLPEEGLKFMVYLQKENIIDESGMPKERFSAEFPKEGPSILRIQQVVRGDSAAYFCASSPTGILGPNEQFFGPGTRLTVL.

The chain recombines TRBV7-9 with TRBJ2-7, with a tentative D call TRBD2 (6 bases). The CDR3 spans 14 residues. Germline CDR1 and CDR2: SEHNR and FQNEAQ (reference sequence). V gave up 0 bases and J gave up 2 bases, with 8 bases separating them. CDR3 DNA sequence: TGTGCCAGCAGCTTAGCGGGAGGAGCCTACGAGCAGTACTTC. Amino acid sequence: CASSLAGGAYEQYF.

The V call is TRBV27, the J call TRBJ1-1, with D maybe TRBD1 (5 bases). The germline V gene encodes CDR1 MNHEY and CDR2 SMNVEV (reference sequence). This CDR3 has 15 residues. V gave up 1 base and J gave up 3 bases, with 12 bases separating them. The chain's CDR3 is CASSLFLTGDTEAFF. As DNA, the CDR3 is TGTGCCAGCAGTTTATTTTTGACGGGGGACACTGAAGCTTTCTTT.